The clone carrying this TCR beta chain was counted once. Repertoires were generated with immunoSEQ multiplex PCR, while TCRdb's copy carries only in-frame clones and drops some. The repertoire holds some 100,000 clones, with around 97% as singletons. This entry belongs to a study of siplizumab effects on memory and regulatory T cells. Looked up from germline, CDR1 is ENHRY and CDR2 is SYGVKD. This CDR3 is built from 16 residues. V dropped 0 bases and J dropped 5; count of bases not matched to a gene: 7. The sample consisted of naive CD4+ T cells sorted from blood. This chain links TRBV10-3 with TRBJ2-1; 7 bases line up with TRBD2. This sequence originates from a human donor in good health. CDR3 in amino acids: CAISESGGTINNEQFF. DNA for the CDR3: TGTGCCATCAGTGAGTCTGGGGGGACTATAAACAATGAGCAGTTCTTC.